The clone carrying this TCR beta chain was seen ten or more times. This sample was included in a study of molecular identifiers for immune sequencing clone quantification. CDR3 size: 14 residues. V dropped 4 bases and J dropped 1 base, with 11 bases sitting between them. The germline V gene has CDR1 SGHDT and CDR2 YYEEEE. A single record per CDR3 protein comes from TCRdb applying MiXCR to the PCR reads. The sample comprises about half a million distinct CDR3 sequences, over 20% of which are singletons, and around 0.84% rests with the top ten. Material for sequencing was naive CD8+ T cells from blood, with Jurkat cell RNA spiked in. Indicated subset: FACS-sorted CD8+CD4-CCR7+CD45RA+ naive T cells. The sequence came from a human donor in good health. Some libraries in this study had Jurkat cell RNA spiked in. J is TRBJ1-1 and V is TRBV5-6, with D uncertain. This CDR3 is CASSTGYSNTEAFF. The CDR3 DNA reads TGTGCCAGCAGCACCGGCTACTCGAACACTGAAGCTTTCTTT.